The 22 T cell receptor beta chains given below trace back to one sample, sequenced in a study of blood T cells in healthy people across ages. Next came a second PCR, run for roughly 6 to 11 cycles, which used a sample-barcoded 5' primer along with a J-beta primer mix. TCRdb re-derived calls from the 5' RACE reads in MiXCR, one entry per CDR3 protein. The sample has over 1,500,000 distinct CDR3 sequences; 40% to 55% are singletons. The sequenced material came from blood. The receptor set was obtained from a woman aged 40 to 49 in good health.

The chain recombines TRBV24-1 with TRBJ2-1; D is perhaps TRBD1 (6 bases). The length of the CDR3 is 20 residues. Between the trimmed V and J ends, which lost 2 bases and 6 bases, there was a span of 28 bases. CDR1 is KGHDR, CDR2 SFDVKD, per germline. The CDR3 DNA is TGTGCCACCAGTGATTCGGGATATACCCCGGACAGCGGAAGGGGCAATGAGCAGTTCTTC. Translating gives CATSDSGYTPDSGRGNEQFF.

A few counts support this clonotype. Germline is not matched at one junction end, which may reflect a read error. This chain uses TRBV24-1 with TRBJ2-5, with 10 bases that match TRBD2. The CDR3 runs 15 residues. From germline, CDR1 is KGHDR and CDR2 SFDVKD. The CDR3, as DNA: TGTGCCACTAGTGATTCTCTAGCGGGGGAAGAGACCCAGTACTTC. Protein: CATSDSLAGEETQYF.

This clonotype was counted a few times. The chain carries TRBV6-2 or TRBV6-3 and TRBJ2-1; D unclear. Germline assignment: CDR1 MNHEY and CDR2 SVGEGT. The CDR3 is 12 residues long. V was cut by 2 bases and J by 8 bases, with 7 bases left in between. The CDR3 is CASSYVIDEQFF. DNA of the CDR3: TGTGCCAGCAGTTACGTGATCGATGAGCAGTTCTTC.

CDR3 protein: CASSLTPRAEAQYF. Written as DNA, the CDR3 is TGTGCCAGCAGCTTGACCCCCCGAGCGGAGGCGCAGTATTTT. This chain joins TRBV7-3 and TRBJ2-3, with D perhaps matching TRBD2 (5 bases). V was pared by 3 bases and J by 10 bases, with 17 bases between. The CDR3 totals 14 residues. Per the germline V gene, CDR1 is SGHTA and CDR2 is FQGTGA. The entire variable domain, with the rest obtained from reference TRBV7-3 and TRBJ2-3, is as follows: GAGVSQTPSNKVTEKGKYVELRCDPISGHTALYWYRQSLGQGPEFLIYFQGTGAADDSGLPNDRFFAVRPEGSVSTLKIQRTERGDSAVYLCASSLTPRAEAQYFGPGTRLTVL.

The rearrangement links TRBV20-1 to TRBJ2-1; perhaps TRBD2 as D (7 bases). There are 15 residues in the CDR3. The V gene lost 6 bases and the J gene lost 4 bases, with 19 bases spanning the gap. CDR1 and CDR2 (germline): DFQATT, SNEGSKA (reference sequence). CDR3 sequence: CSAVGGGGLYNEQFF. In nucleotides, the CDR3 is TGCAGTGCCGTAGGTGGCGGGGGCCTATACAATGAGCAGTTCTTC.

The sample holds a few counts of this clonotype. This sequence joins TRBV24-1 and TRBJ2-4; D possibly corresponds to TRBD2 (6 bases). This CDR3 has 15 amino acids. The V gene lost 0 bases and the J gene lost 6 bases, with 11 bases spanning the gap. Germline V lookup: CDR1 KGHDR, CDR2 SFDVKD. In DNA form, the CDR3 reads TGTGCCACCAGTGATTTGCGGCAGGGAGGAAACATTCAGTACTTC. This encodes CATSDLRQGGNIQYF.

The chain couples TRBV5-1 to TRBJ1-2; D is undetermined. This CDR3 contains 14 residues. Germline CDR1 and CDR2: SGHRS and YFSETQ. Trimming stripped 6 bases from V and 2 bases from J, with 14 bases between. CDR3 loop: CASTTDVGNYGYTF. CDR3 DNA: TGCGCCAGCACCACGGACGTGGGAAACTATGGCTACACCTTC.

The V call is TRBV28, the J call TRBJ2-1; D gene ambiguous. The germline CDR1 and CDR2 sequences are MDHEN and SYDVKM. V was clipped by 8 bases and J by 2 bases, with 13 bases between them. The CDR3 totals 14 residues. CDR3 sequence: CASGPTIPYNEQFF. The CDR3 DNA follows: TGTGCCAGCGGACCAACCATCCCCTACAATGAGCAGTTCTTC. Looking up the rest from reference TRBV28 and TRBJ2-1 gives the full variable domain: DVKVTQSSRYLVKRTGEKVFLECVQDMDHENMFWYRQDPGLGLRLIYFSYDVKMKEKGDIPEGYSVSREKKERFSLILESASTNQTSMYLCASGPTIPYNEQFFGPGTRLTVL.

V and J are TRBV5-1 and TRBJ2-1; 12 positions agree with TRBD2. Germline V gene sequence: CDR1 SGHRS, CDR2 YFSETQ. V lost 4 bases and J lost 6; bases outside the gene matches: 8. CDR3 length equals 16 residues. For the CDR3, the DNA is TGCGCCAGCAGCCCCGATCTAGCGGGGGGGTCCAATGAGCAGTTCTTC. Translation: CASSPDLAGGSNEQFF.

The chain combines TRBV5-1 with TRBJ1-1; perhaps TRBD1 as D (5 bases). Germline loops: CDR1 SGHRS, CDR2 YFSETQ. The V and J ends lost 5 bases and 0 bases respectively, with 11 bases between them. The CDR3 has 14 residues. The CDR3 loop reads CASSQGLMNTEAFF. The CDR3, as DNA: TGCGCCAGCAGTCAGGGCCTCATGAACACTGAAGCTTTCTTT.

This CDR3 reads CASSRRGGPGSDEQYF. The CDR3 DNA is TGTGCCAGCAGCCGTCGTGGGGGGCCTGGGAGTGATGAGCAGTACTTC. V gene TRBV6-6 combines with J gene TRBJ2-7; D possibly matches TRBD1 or TRBD2 (6 bases each). V lost 6 bases and J lost 7, with 25 bases in between. CDR3 size: 16 residues. Germline-derived CDR1 and CDR2 are MNHNY and SVGAGI (reference sequence).

This clonotype has only a few counts. V is TRBV4-1 and J is TRBJ2-7; 8 bases fit TRBD1. The tail of the sequence fits TRBJ2-5 better, so the J call may be wrong. This CDR3 contains 16 residues. Germline CDR1 and CDR2: MGHRA and YSYEKL. CDR3 nucleotides: TGCGCCAGCAGCCTGGACAGGGACCGAATCGGAGAGACCCAGTACTTC. Encoded protein: CASSLDRDRIGETQYF.

The V call is TRBV7-9, the J call TRBJ2-1; TRBD1 matches 11 bases. This CDR3 comprises 17 residues. Germline trimming cut 4 bases from V and 1 base from J; bases unmatched to any gene: 6. Germline V gene lookup returns CDR1 SEHNR and CDR2 FQNEAQ (reference sequence). The CDR3 DNA reads as TGTGCCAGCAGCTCCCGGGACAGGGGGTCGTCCTACAATGAGCAGTTCTTC. It is translated as CASSSRDRGSSYNEQFF.

CDR3 sequence reads: CASPLKEGTGATYEQYF. CDR3 sequence (DNA): TGTGCCAGCCCGTTAAAAGAGGGGACAGGGGCGACCTACGAGCAGTACTTC. The chain has TRBV27 and TRBJ2-7; 10 bases match TRBD1. Germline CDR1 is MNHEY and CDR2 is SMNVEV (reference sequence). J gave up 2 bases and V 8 bases, and 15 bases lay outside the gene matches. The CDR3 spans 17 residues.

This chain uses TRBV5-5 with TRBJ2-3; D unclear. In germline, CDR1 is SGHKS, CDR2 YYEKEE (reference sequence). This CDR3 is 13 amino acids long. With 9 bases removed from V and 2 bases from J, the gap between germline ends came to 13 bases. CDR3 nucleotides: TGTGCCAACAGTCGATCCCCCACAGATACGCAGTATTTT. It yields the protein CANSRSPTDTQYF.

This clonotype was observed a single time. The gene calls are TRBV9 and TRBJ2-1; 8 nucleotides align to TRBD1. V dropped 4 bases and J dropped 10; count of bases not matched to a gene: 10. Germline-derived CDR1 and CDR2 are SGDLS and YYNGEE. This CDR3 has 14 amino acids. The CDR3 DNA sequence: TGTGCCAGCAGCCCCCAGATTGACAGGGGCGAGCAGTTCTTC. It specifies CASSPQIDRGEQFF.

This sequence joins TRBV20-1 and TRBJ2-1; 7 bases match TRBD2. The germline V gene encodes CDR1 DFQATT and CDR2 SNEGSKA (reference sequence). V shed 1 base and J 5 bases; nucleotides not matched to a gene: 2. The CDR3 runs 13 residues. The CDR3 coding sequence is TGCAGTGCTAGAGTTGCGGGGGACAATGAGCAGTTCTTC. Protein product: CSARVAGDNEQFF.

The rearrangement uses TRBV4-2 and TRBJ1-2, with no clear D. CDR3 length: 18 amino acids. Trimming stripped 0 bases from V and 8 bases from J, with 25 bases between. Germline CDR1 reads LGHNA; CDR2 reads YNFKEQ. CDR3 residues: CASSQDQDELLPKRGYTF. CDR3 coding DNA: TGTGCCAGCAGCCAAGATCAGGATGAGTTGCTGCCGAAGAGGGGCTACACCTTC.

Worth noting for this clonotype: A junction end diverges from the germline sequence, so it may reflect a read error. The chain links TRBV29-1 to TRBJ1-2; no definite D call. The germline V gene has CDR1 SQVTM and CDR2 ANQGSEA. The CDR3 contains 13 residues. The CDR3 bases are TGCAGCGTTGAAGTGAGGAACGACTATGGCCACACCTTC. Translating it yields CSVEVRNDYGHTF.

This clonotype came up a few times. The genes are TRBV29-1 and TRBJ2-6, with TRBD1 matching 7 bases. Germline V gives CDR1 SQVTM, CDR2 ANQGSEA. The CDR3 runs to 17 residues. With V trimmed by 6 bases and J by 0 bases, 11 bases remained unmatched. The CDR3 DNA reads as TGCAGCGTAGAGACAGGGCACAAGTTCTCTGGGGCCAACGTCCTGACTTTC. It specifies CSVETGHKFSGANVLTF. Full variable domain (rest looked up from reference TRBV29-1 and TRBJ2-6): SAVISQKPSRDICQRGTSLTIQCQVDSQVTMMFWYRQQPGQSLTLIATANQGSEATYESGFVIDKFPISRPNLTFSTLTVSNMSPEDSSIYLCSVETGHKFSGANVLTFGAGSRLTVL.

The V call is TRBV12-3 or TRBV12-4, the J call TRBJ1-2; tentative D call: TRBD1 (6 bases). V lost 4 bases and J 7 bases, leaving 13 bases between the germline ends. The CDR3 is made up of 13 amino acids. In nucleotides, the CDR3 is TGTGCCAGCAGTTGGGGGGCCAAGAGTGGCTACACCTTC. It encodes CASSWGAKSGYTF.

V is TRBV11-2 and J is TRBJ2-7, with D perhaps given as TRBD1 or TRBD2 (6 bases each). V lost 5 bases and J 6 bases, leaving 14 bases between the germline ends. CDR1 and CDR2 (germline): SGHAT, FQNNGV. This CDR3 region has 13 residues. The CDR3 region is CASSPRGVGEQYF. The DNA of the CDR3 is TGTGCCAGCAGCCCAAGGGGGGTTGGCGAGCAGTACTTC.